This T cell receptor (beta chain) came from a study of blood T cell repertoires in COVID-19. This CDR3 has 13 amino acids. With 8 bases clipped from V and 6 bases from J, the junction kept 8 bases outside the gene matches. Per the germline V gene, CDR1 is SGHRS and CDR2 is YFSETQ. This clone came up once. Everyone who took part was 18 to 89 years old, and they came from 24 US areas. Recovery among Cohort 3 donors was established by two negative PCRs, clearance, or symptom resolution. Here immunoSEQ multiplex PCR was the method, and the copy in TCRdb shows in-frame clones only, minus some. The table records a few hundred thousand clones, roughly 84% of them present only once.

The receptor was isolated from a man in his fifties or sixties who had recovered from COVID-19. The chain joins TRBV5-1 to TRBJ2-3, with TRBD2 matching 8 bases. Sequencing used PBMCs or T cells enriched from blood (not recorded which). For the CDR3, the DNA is TGCGCCAGTGGCGGGGGGATATCCGATACGCAGTATTTT. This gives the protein CASGGGISDTQYF.